These T cell receptor beta chains were read from a single sample in a study of cytomegalovirus exposure and HLA in healthy donors. Assay: immunoSEQ multiplex PCR; the TCRdb copy retains only in-frame clones and omits some. The sample includes fewer than 120,000 clones, roughly 84% of them seen just once. Sequencing was done on a sample of PBMCs. Receptor source: a man under 40 in good health and CMV-seropositive. CDR3s include the opening cysteine and the closing phenylalanine or tryptophan. The D gene is left open where the match is weak. The size entry is marked missing in some rows and otherwise reads once, few, many or a size class.

- | - | TRBJ2-4 | TRBV5-1 | CASSLVGGAPKNIQYF | TGCGCCAGCAGCTTGGTTGGGGGGGCGCCCAAAAACATTCAGTACTTC
- | - | TRBJ2-7 | TRBV7-8 | CASSVGATQSGEQYF | TGTGCCAGCAGTGTAGGGGCCACTCAATCGGGCGAGCAGTACTTC
- | - | TRBJ2-3 | TRBV4-1 | CASSPSTDTDTQYF | TGCGCCAGCAGCCCCTCGACAGACACAGATACGCAGTATTTT
TRBD1 | - | TRBJ2-7 | TRBV6-5 | CASSYSRGQPYEQYF | TGTGCCAGCAGTTACTCGAGGGGGCAACCCTACGAGCAGTACTTC
- | - | TRBJ2-3 | TRBV6-6 | CASSYSRQSTDTQYF | TGTGCCAGCAGTTACTCTCGACAGAGCACAGATACGCAGTATTTT
TRBD1 | - | TRBJ1-1 | TRBV19 | CASTTTGGKTEAFF | TGTGCCAGTACCACGACAGGGGGTAAGACTGAAGCTTTCTTT
TRBD2 | - | TRBJ2-3 | TRBV7-7 | CASSPTARGGTTDTQYF | TGTGCTAGCAGCCCCACCGCCCGCGGGGGGACCACAGATACGCAGTATTTT
- | - | TRBJ2-6 | TRBV6-6 | CASRSGGANVLTF | TGTGCCAGCCGATCCGGGGGGGCCAACGTCCTGACTTTC
- | - | TRBJ2-5 | TRBV7-2 | CASSSQEASFGETQYF | TGTGCCAGCAGCTCCCAAGAAGCTTCGTTCGGGGAGACCCAGTACTTC
- | - | TRBJ2-7 | TRBV5-1 | CASSLVGLRSSYEQYF | TGCGCCAGCAGCTTGGTGGGACTGAGGAGCTCCTACGAGCAGTACTTC
TRBD1 | few | TRBJ1-4 | TRBV7-9 | CSSRGLDEKLFF | TGTTCCAGCAGGGGGCTCGACGAAAAACTGTTTTTT
TRBD1 | - | TRBJ1-2 | TRBV5-6 | CASSPRSGGMEGYTF | TGTGCCAGCAGCCCCAGGTCAGGGGGGATGGAGGGCTACACCTTC
TRBD1 | - | TRBJ2-1 | TRBV29-1 | CSVRTGPYNEQFF | TGCAGCGTCAGGACAGGGCCCTACAATGAGCAGTTCTTC
- | - | TRBJ2-7 | TRBV11-2 | CASSLTLGTSKRIYEQYF | TGTGCCAGCAGCTTAACCTTGGGGACTTCCAAAAGAATCTACGAGCAGTACTTC
- | - | TRBJ1-1 | TRBV25-1 | CASSEQLTGPTEAFF | TGTGCCAGCAGTGAACAATTGACAGGTCCCACTGAAGCTTTCTTT
TRBD1 | - | TRBJ2-3 | TRBV27 | CASRHGTEADTQYF | TGTGCCAGCAGACATGGGACAGAGGCAGATACGCAGTATTTT